This TCR beta chain comes out of a study of identical twins. Findings and caveats of the study: Out-of-frame alpha sequences common to twins were enriched for low generation probability.

One entry per CDR3 protein results from TCRdb running MiXCR on the 5' RACE reads. The data show 1.5 million to 2 million distinct CDR3 sequences, less than 40% seen once. This clonotype was observed a handful of times. Its antigen remains unidentified. Sequences were obtained from cord blood. The TCR comes from a newborn girl in good health.

As DNA, the CDR3 is TGCGCCAGCAGCTTGAGGACAGGCCTTAAACTCTCCTACGAGCAGTACTTC. Translated: CASSLRTGLKLSYEQYF. The V and J genes are TRBV5-1 and TRBJ2-7; 7 bases agree with TRBD1. CDR3 length: 17 residues. V lost 1 base and J lost 0; bases outside the gene matches: 10. Per germline, CDR1 SGHRS and CDR2 YFSETQ.